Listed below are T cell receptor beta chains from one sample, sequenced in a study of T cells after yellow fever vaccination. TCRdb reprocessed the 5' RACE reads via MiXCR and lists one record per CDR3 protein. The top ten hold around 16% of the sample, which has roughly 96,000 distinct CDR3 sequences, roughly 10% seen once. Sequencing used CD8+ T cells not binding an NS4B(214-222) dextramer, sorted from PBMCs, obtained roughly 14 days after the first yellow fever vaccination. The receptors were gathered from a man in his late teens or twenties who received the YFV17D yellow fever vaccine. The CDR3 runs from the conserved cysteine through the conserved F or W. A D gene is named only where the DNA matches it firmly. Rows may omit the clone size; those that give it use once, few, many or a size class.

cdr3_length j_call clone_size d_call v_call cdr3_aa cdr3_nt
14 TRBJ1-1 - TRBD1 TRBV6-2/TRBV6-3 CASSLRDSALGAFF TGTGCCAGCAGTCTCCGGGACAGTGCGCTTGGAGCTTTCTTT
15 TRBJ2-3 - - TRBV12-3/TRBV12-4 CASHDGDTLTDTQYF TGTGCCAGCCATGACGGGGACACTCTCACAGATACGCAGTATTTT
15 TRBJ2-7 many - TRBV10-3 CAISESDRSSYEQYF TGTGCCATCAGTGAGTCCGACAGAAGCTCCTACGAGCAGTACTTC
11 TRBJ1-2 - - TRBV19 CASLYGYGYTF TGTGCCAGTTTATATGGGTATGGCTACACCTTC
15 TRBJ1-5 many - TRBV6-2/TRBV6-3 CASSSGTREVQPQHF TGTGCCAGCAGCTCCGGGACAAGGGAGGTTCAGCCCCAGCATTTT
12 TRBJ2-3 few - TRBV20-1 CSDRLVADTQYF TGCAGTGACAGACTAGTCGCAGATACGCAGTATTTT
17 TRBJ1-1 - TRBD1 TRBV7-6 CASSNPGQVVANTEAFF TGTGCCAGCAGCAATCCGGGACAGGTAGTTGCCAACACTGAAGCTTTCTTT
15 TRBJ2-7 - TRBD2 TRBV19 CASSATSGRIDEQYF TGTGCCAGTAGTGCCACTAGCGGGAGGATCGACGAGCAGTACTTC
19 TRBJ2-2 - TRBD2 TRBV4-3 CASSQGVASGGAGTGELFF TGCGCCAGCAGCCAAGGGGTTGCTAGCGGGGGGGCGGGCACCGGGGAGCTGTTTTTT
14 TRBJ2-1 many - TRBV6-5 CASSYTPPPDEQFF TGTGCCAGCAGTTACACCCCTCCCCCGGACGAGCAGTTCTTC
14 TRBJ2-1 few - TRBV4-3 CASSQDLTGNEQFF TGCGCCAGCAGCCAAGATCTAACGGGTAATGAGCAGTTCTTC
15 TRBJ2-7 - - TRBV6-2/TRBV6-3 CATEGGPHGSYEQYF TGTGCCACAGAGGGCGGGCCTCACGGATCCTACGAGCAGTACTTC
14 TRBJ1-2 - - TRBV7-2 CASSSTGSKDGYTF TGTGCCAGCAGCTCCACAGGGAGTAAGGATGGCTACACCTTC
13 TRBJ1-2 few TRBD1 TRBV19 CASRDRDPHGYTF TGTGCCAGTAGGGACAGGGACCCCCATGGCTACACCTTC
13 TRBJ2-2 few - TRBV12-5 CASAIDDTGELFF TGTGCTAGTGCCATTGATGACACCGGGGAGCTGTTTTTT
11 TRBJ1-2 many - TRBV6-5 CASSGGYGYTF TGTGCCAGCAGTGGGGGCTATGGCTACACCTTC
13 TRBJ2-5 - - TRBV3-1 CASSSPLGETQYF TGTGCCAGCAGCTCGCCTTTGGGGGAGACCCAGTACTTC
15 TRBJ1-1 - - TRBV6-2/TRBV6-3 CASSYVSGVNTEAFF TGTGCCAGCAGTTACGTTTCGGGGGTGAACACTGAAGCTTTCTTT
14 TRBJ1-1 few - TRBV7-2 CASSLGMGGSEAFF TGTGCCAGCAGCTTAGGGATGGGGGGTTCTGAAGCTTTCTTT
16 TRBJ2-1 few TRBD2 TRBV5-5 CASSFSGASSYNEQFF TGTGCCAGCAGCTTCAGCGGGGCGAGCTCCTACAATGAGCAGTTCTTC